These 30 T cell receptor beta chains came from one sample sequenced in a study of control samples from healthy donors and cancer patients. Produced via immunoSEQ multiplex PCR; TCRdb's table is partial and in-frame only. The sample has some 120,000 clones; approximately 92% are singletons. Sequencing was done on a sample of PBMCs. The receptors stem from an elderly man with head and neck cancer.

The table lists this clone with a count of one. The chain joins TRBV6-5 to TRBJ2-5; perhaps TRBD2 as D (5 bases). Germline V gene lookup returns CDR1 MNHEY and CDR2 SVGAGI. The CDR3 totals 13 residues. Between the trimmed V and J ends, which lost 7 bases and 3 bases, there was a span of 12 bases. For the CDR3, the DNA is TGTGCCAGCATAGCGATCAGCGAAGAGACCCAGTACTTC. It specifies CASIAISEETQYF.

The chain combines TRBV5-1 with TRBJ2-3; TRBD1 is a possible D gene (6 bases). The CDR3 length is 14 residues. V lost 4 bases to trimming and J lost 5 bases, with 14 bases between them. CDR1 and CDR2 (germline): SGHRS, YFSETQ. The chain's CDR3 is CASSVNRVGDTQYF. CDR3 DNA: TGCGCCAGCAGCGTAAACAGGGTTGGAGATACGCAGTATTTT. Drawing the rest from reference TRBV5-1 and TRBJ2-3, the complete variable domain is KAGVTQTPRYLIKTRGQQVTLSCSPISGHRSVSWYQQTPGQGLQFLFEYFSETQRNKGNFPGRFSGRQFSNSRSEMNVSTLELGDSALYLCASSVNRVGDTQYFGPGTRLTVL.

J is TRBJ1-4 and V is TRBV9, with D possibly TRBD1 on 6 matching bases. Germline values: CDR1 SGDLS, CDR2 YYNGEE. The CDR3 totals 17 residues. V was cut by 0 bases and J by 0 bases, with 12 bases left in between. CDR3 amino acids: CASSVGPPGATNEKLFF. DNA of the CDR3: TGTGCCAGCAGCGTAGGGCCGCCAGGGGCAACTAATGAAAAACTGTTTTTT.

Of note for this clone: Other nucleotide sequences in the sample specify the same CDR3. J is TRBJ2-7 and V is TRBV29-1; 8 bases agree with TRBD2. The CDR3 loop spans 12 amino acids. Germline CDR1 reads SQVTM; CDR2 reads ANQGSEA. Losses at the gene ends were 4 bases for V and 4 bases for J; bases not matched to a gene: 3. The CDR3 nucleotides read TGCAGCGTTGTCTTAGCGGGGTACGAGCAGTACTTC. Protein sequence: CSVVLAGYEQYF.

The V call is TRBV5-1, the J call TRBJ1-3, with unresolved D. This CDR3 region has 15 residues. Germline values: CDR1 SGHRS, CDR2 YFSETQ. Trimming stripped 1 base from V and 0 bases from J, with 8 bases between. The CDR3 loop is CASSLTADSGNTIYF. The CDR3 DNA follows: TGCGCCAGCAGCTTGACAGCCGACTCTGGAAACACCATATATTTT.

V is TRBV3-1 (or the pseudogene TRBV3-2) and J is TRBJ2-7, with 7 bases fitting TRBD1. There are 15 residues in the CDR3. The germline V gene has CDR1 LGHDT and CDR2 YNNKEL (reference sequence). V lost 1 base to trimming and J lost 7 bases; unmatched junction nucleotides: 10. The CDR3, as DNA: TGTGCCAGCAGCCAAGCACCCTCAGGGGGTGGAGAGCAGTACTTC. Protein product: CASSQAPSGGGEQYF.

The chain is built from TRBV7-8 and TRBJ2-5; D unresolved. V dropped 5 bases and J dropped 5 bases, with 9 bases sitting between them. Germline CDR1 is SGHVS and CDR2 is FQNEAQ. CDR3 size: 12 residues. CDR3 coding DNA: TGTGCCAGCAGCGGAGTCTACGAGACCCAGTACTTC. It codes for CASSGVYETQYF. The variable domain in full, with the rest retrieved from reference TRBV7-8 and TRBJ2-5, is GAGVSQSPRYKVAKRGQDVALRCDPISGHVSLFWYQQALGQGPEFLTYFQNEAQLDKSGLPSDRFFAERPEGSVSTLKIQRTQQEDSAVYLCASSGVYETQYFGPGTRLLVL.

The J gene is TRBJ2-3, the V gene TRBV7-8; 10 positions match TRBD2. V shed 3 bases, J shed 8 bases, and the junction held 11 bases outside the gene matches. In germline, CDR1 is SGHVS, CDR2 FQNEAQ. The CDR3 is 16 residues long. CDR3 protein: CASSFIISGGARTQYF. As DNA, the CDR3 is TGTGCCAGCAGCTTTATTATAAGCGGGGGGGCTCGTACGCAGTATTTT.

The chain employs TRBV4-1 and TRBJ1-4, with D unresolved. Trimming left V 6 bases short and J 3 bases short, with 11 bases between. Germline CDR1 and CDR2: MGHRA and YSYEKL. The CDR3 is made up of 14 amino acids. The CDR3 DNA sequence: TGCGCCAGCAGGGAGTCGGTAGCTAATGAAAAACTGTTTTTT. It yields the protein CASRESVANEKLFF.

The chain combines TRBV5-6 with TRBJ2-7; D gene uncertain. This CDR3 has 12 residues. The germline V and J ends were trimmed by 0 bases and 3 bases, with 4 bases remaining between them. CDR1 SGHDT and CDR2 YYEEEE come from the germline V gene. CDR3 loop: CASSLDFYEQYF. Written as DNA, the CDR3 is TGTGCCAGCAGCTTGGACTTCTACGAGCAGTACTTC.

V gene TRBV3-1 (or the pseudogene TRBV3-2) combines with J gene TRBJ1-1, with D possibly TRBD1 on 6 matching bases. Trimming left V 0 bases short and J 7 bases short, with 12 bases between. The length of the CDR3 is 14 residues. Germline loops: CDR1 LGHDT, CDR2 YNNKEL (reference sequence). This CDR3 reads CASSQDLGGGEAFF. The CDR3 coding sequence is TGTGCCAGCAGCCAAGATCTTGGAGGGGGTGAAGCTTTCTTT.

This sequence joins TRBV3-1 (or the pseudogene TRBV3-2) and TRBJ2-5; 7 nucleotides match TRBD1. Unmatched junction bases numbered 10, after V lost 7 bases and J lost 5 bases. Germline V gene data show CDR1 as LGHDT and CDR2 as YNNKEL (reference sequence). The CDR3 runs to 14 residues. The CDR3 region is CASTSTGRFETQYF. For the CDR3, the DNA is TGTGCCAGCACCTCGACAGGGCGGTTCGAGACCCAGTACTTC.

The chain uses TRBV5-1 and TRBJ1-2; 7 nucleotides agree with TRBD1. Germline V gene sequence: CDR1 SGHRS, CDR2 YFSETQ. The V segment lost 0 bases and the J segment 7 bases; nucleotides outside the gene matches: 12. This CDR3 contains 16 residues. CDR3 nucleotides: TGCGCCAGCAGCTTGGCCCCGGGACAGCCCGCCGGTGGCTACACCTTC. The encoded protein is CASSLAPGQPAGGYTF. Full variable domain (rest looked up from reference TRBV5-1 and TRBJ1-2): KAGVTQTPRYLIKTRGQQVTLSCSPISGHRSVSWYQQTPGQGLQFLFEYFSETQRNKGNFPGRFSGRQFSNSRSEMNVSTLELGDSALYLCASSLAPGQPAGGYTFGSGTRLTVV.

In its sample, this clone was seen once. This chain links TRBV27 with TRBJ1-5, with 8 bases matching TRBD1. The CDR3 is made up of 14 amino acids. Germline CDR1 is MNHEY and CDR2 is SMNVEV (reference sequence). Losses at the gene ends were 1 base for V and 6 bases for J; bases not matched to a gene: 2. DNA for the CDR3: TGTGCCAGCAGTTTATTTCAGGGGGCTCAGCCCCAGCATTTT. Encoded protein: CASSLFQGAQPQHF.

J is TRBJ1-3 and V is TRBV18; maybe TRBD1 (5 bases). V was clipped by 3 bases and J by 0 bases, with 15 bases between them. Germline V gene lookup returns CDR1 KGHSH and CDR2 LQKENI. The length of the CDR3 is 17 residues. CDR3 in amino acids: CASSPGDRFLSGNTIYF. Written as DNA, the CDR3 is TGTGCCAGCTCACCTGGCGACAGATTTCTCTCTGGAAACACCATATATTTT.

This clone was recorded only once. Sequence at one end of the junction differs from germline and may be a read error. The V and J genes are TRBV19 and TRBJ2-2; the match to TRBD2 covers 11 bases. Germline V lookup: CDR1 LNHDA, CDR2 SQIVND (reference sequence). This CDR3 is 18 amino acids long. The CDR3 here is CASRIAGGPLFNTGELFF. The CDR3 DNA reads TGTGCCAGTAGAATAGCGGGAGGGCCCCTATTCAACACCGGGGAGCTGTTTTTT.

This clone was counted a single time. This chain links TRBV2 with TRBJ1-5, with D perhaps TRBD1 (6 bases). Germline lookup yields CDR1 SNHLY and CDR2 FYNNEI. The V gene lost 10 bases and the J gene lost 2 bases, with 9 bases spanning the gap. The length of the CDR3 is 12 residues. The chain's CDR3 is CAIQGGNQPQHF. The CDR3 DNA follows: TGTGCCATACAGGGAGGCAATCAGCCCCAGCATTTT.

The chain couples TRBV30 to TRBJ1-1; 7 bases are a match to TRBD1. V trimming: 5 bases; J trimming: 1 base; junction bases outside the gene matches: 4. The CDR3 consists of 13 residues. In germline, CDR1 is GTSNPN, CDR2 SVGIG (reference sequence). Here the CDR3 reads CAWSRGPNTEAFF. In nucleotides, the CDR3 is TGTGCCTGGTCTAGGGGGCCGAACACTGAAGCTTTCTTT.

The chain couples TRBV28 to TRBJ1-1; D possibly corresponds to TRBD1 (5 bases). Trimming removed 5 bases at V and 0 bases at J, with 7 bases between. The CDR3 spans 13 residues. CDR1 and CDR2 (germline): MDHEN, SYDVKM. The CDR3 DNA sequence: TGTGCCAGCAGTCGGACACTGAACACTGAAGCTTTCTTT. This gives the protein CASSRTLNTEAFF.

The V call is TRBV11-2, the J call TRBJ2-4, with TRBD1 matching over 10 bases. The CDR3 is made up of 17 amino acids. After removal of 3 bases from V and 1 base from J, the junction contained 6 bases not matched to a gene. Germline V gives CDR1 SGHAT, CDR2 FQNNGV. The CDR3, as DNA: TGTGCCAGCAGCTTTGGCGACAGGGGGCTGGCCAAAAACATTCAGTACTTC. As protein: CASSFGDRGLAKNIQYF. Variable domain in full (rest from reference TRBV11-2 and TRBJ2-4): EAGVAQSPRYKIIEKRQSVAFWCNPISGHATLYWYQQILGQGPKLLIQFQNNGVVDDSQLPKDRFSAERLKGVDSTLKIQPAKLEDSAVYLCASSFGDRGLAKNIQYFGAGTRLSVL.

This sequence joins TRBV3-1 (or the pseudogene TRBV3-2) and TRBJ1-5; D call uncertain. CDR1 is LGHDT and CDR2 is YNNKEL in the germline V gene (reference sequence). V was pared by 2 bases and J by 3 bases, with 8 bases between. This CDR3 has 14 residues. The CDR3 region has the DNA TGTGCCAGCAGCCAATTGTTAGACAATCAGCCCCAGCATTTT. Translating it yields CASSQLLDNQPQHF.

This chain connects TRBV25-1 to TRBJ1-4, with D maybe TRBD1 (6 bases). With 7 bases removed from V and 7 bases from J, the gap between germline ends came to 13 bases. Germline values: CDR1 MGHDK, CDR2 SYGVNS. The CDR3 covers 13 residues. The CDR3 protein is CASNRGLGEKLFF. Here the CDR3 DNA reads TGTGCCAGCAATCGGGGGCTCGGTGAAAAACTGTTTTTT. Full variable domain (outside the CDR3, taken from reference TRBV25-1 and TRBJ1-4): EADIYQTPRYLVIGTGKKITLECSQTMGHDKMYWYQQDPGMELHLIHYSYGVNSTEKGDLSSESTVSRIRTEHFPLTLESARPSHTSQYLCASNRGLGEKLFFGSGTQLSVL.

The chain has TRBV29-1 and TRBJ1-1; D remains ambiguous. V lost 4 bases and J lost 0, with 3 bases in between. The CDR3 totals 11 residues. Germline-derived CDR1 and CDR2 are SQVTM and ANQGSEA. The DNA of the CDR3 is TGCAGCGTTGGGTTGAACACTGAAGCTTTCTTT. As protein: CSVGLNTEAFF.

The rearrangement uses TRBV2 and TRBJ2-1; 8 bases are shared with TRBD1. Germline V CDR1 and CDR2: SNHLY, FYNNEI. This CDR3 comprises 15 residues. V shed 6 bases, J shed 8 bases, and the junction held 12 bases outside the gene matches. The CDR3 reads CASRSGQGIWDEQFF. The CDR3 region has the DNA TGTGCCAGCAGATCCGGACAGGGAATTTGGGATGAGCAGTTCTTC. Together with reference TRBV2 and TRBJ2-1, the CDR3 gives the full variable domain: EPEVTQTPSHQVTQMGQEVILRCVPISNHLYFYWYRQILGQKVEFLVSFYNNEISEKSEIFDDQFSVERPDGSNFTLKIRSTKLEDSAMYFCASRSGQGIWDEQFFGPGTRLTVL.

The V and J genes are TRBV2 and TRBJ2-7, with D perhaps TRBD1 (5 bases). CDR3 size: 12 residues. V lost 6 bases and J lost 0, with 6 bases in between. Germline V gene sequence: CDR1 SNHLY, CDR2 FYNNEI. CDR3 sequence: CASRQDSYEQYF. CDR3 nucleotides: TGTGCCAGCAGACAGGACTCCTACGAGCAGTACTTC.

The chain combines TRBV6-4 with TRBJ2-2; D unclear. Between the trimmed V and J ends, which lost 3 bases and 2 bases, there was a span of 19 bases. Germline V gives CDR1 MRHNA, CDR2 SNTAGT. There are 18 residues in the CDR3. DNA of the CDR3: TGTGCCAGCAGTGAGAAGGGCCCAAGTCTTGTAAACACCGGGGAGCTGTTTTTT. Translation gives CASSEKGPSLVNTGELFF.

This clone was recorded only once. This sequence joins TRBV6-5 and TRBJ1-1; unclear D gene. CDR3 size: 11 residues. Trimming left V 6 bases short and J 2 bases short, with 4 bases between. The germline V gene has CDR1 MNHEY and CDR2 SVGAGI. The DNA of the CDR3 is TGTGCCAGCAGAGCTAACACTGAAGCTTTCTTT. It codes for CASRANTEAFF.

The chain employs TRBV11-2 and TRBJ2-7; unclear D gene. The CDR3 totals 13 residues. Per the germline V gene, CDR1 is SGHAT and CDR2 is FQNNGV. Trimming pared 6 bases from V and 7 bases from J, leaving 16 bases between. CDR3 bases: TGTGCCAGCAGAATCTCCTTAATACGAGAGCAGTACTTC. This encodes CASRISLIREQYF.

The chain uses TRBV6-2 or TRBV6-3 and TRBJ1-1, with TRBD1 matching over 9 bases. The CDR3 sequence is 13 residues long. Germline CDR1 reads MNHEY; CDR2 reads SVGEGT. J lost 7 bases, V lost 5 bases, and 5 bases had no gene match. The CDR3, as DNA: TGTGCCAGCAGTGCACAGGGGGCCGTTGAAGCTTTCTTT. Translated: CASSAQGAVEAFF.

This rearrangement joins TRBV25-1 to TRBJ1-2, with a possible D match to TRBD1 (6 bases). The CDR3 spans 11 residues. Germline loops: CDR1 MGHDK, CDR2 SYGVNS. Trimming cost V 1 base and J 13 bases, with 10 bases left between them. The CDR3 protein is CASSEFGQCTF. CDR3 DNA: TGTGCCAGCAGTGAATTCGGACAGTGCACCTTC.